This is a list of T cell receptor beta chains from one sample in a study of T-cell reconstitution after alpha-beta-depleted transplantation in children. TCRdb fed the PCR reads into MiXCR, producing one record per CDR3 protein. Among fewer than 400,000 distinct CDR3 sequences, roughly 20% were seen once, and the ten largest hold around 4%. Sequencing used PBMCs from the stem cell graft donor, obtained from the stem cell graft. Every receptor here comes from a human donor who donated a stem cell graft to a child with acute myeloid leukemia. Each CDR3 is given with its conserved first and last residue. Fields, in order: D gene, J gene, V gene, CDR3 length, clone size, CDR3 DNA, CDR3 protein. A D gene is named only where the DNA matches it firmly. Some rows mark clone size as missing; the rest say once, few, many or name a class of expanded clone.

D gene: -; J gene: TRBJ2-1; V gene: TRBV29-1; CDR3 length: 12; clone size: -; CDR3 DNA: TGCAGCGGGGGCGCGCGCAACAATGAGCAGTTCTTC; CDR3 protein: CSGGARNNEQFF
D gene: -; J gene: TRBJ2-7; V gene: TRBV7-2; CDR3 length: 15; clone size: many; CDR3 DNA: TGTGCCAGCAGCTCGGGGACCCAGAGCTCCTACGAGCAGTACTTC; CDR3 protein: CASSSGTQSSYEQYF
D gene: -; J gene: TRBJ2-2; V gene: TRBV27; CDR3 length: 19; clone size: -; CDR3 DNA: TGTGCCAGCAGTTTATGGGGGGGCGTCGGGGTCCCGAACACCGGGGAGCTGTTTTTT; CDR3 protein: CASSLWGGVGVPNTGELFF
D gene: TRBD1; J gene: TRBJ2-6; V gene: TRBV13; CDR3 length: 17; clone size: -; CDR3 DNA: TGTGCCAGCAGCTTGTTACGGAAAACAGGGGAAGGCTTAGTCCTGACTTTC; CDR3 protein: CASSLLRKTGEGLVLTF
D gene: TRBD2; J gene: TRBJ2-7; V gene: TRBV27; CDR3 length: 13; clone size: -; CDR3 DNA: TGTGCCAGCAGTCCTGGACTAGTGTCCGAGCAGTACTTC; CDR3 protein: CASSPGLVSEQYF
D gene: -; J gene: TRBJ2-7; V gene: TRBV3-1; CDR3 length: 15; clone size: -; CDR3 DNA: TGTGCCAGCAGCCAAGATAACCTGGATTCCTACGAGCAGTACTTC; CDR3 protein: CASSQDNLDSYEQYF
D gene: -; J gene: TRBJ1-1; V gene: TRBV18; CDR3 length: 13; clone size: -; CDR3 DNA: TGTGCCAGCTCAGTAGATATGAACACTGAAGCTTTCTTT; CDR3 protein: CASSVDMNTEAFF
D gene: -; J gene: TRBJ2-1; V gene: TRBV12-3/TRBV12-4; CDR3 length: 13; clone size: few; CDR3 DNA: TGTGCCAGCAGTTTAAGGACTAACGGTGAGCAGTTCTTC; CDR3 protein: CASSLRTNGEQFF
D gene: TRBD2; J gene: TRBJ2-1; V gene: TRBV20-1; CDR3 length: 17; clone size: many; CDR3 DNA: TGCAGTGCCGTGCCGCTAGCGGGAGGTGGTTCTTACAATGAGCAGTTCTTC; CDR3 protein: CSAVPLAGGGSYNEQFF
D gene: -; J gene: TRBJ2-1; V gene: TRBV5-1; CDR3 length: 16; clone size: few; CDR3 DNA: TGCGCCAGCAGCCCCCCCCCGGCCCGTTCCTACAATGAGCAGTTCTTC; CDR3 protein: CASSPPPARSYNEQFF
D gene: -; J gene: TRBJ2-1; V gene: TRBV5-6; CDR3 length: 13; clone size: many; CDR3 DNA: TGTGCCAGCTCTGAGGCTCTTTACAATGAGCAGTTCTTC; CDR3 protein: CASSEALYNEQFF
D gene: -; J gene: TRBJ2-7; V gene: TRBV18; CDR3 length: 14; clone size: few; CDR3 DNA: TGTGCCAGCTCACCAATTCAGGGATCCTACGAGCAGTACTTC; CDR3 protein: CASSPIQGSYEQYF
D gene: TRBD2; J gene: TRBJ2-1; V gene: TRBV6-2/TRBV6-3; CDR3 length: 16; clone size: -; CDR3 DNA: TGTGCCAGCAGTTATTCTATAGCGGGCGTTCACAATGAGCAGTTCTTC; CDR3 protein: CASSYSIAGVHNEQFF
D gene: TRBD1; J gene: TRBJ2-1; V gene: TRBV5-1; CDR3 length: 16; clone size: -; CDR3 DNA: TGCGCCAGCAGCTGGACCCGGGACAGTCTCCGGAATGAGCAGTTCTTC; CDR3 protein: CASSWTRDSLRNEQFF
D gene: -; J gene: TRBJ1-5; V gene: TRBV12-3/TRBV12-4; CDR3 length: 15; clone size: -; CDR3 DNA: TGTGCCAGCAGTCCCGATGGGGGCTCCGGTCAGCCCCAGCATTTT; CDR3 protein: CASSPDGGSGQPQHF
D gene: -; J gene: TRBJ1-1; V gene: TRBV7-3; CDR3 length: 14; clone size: once; CDR3 DNA: TGTGCCAGCAGCTTAAGCGGAGTAGGCACTGAAGCTTTCTTT; CDR3 protein: CASSLSGVGTEAFF
D gene: -; J gene: TRBJ2-7; V gene: TRBV20-1; CDR3 length: 13; clone size: many; CDR3 DNA: TGCAGTGCTAGAGGAGACAGCAACTACGAGCAGTACTTC; CDR3 protein: CSARGDSNYEQYF
D gene: TRBD1; J gene: TRBJ2-2; V gene: TRBV12-3/TRBV12-4; CDR3 length: 17; clone size: -; CDR3 DNA: TGTGCCAGCAGTTCGTATGAGGACAGGGGGGACACCGGGGAGCTGTTTTTT; CDR3 protein: CASSSYEDRGDTGELFF
D gene: TRBD1; J gene: TRBJ2-1; V gene: TRBV4-3; CDR3 length: 15; clone size: -; CDR3 DNA: TGCGCCAGCAGCCTCGGGACAGGCCTGGGGAATGAGCAGTTCTTC; CDR3 protein: CASSLGTGLGNEQFF
D gene: TRBD1; J gene: TRBJ1-2; V gene: TRBV20-1; CDR3 length: 18; clone size: -; CDR3 DNA: TGCAGTGCTAGAGATCGAACAGGGGGCTCTTCTCTCGCATATGGCTACACCTTC; CDR3 protein: CSARDRTGGSSLAYGYTF
D gene: TRBD1; J gene: TRBJ1-1; V gene: TRBV29-1; CDR3 length: 13; clone size: few; CDR3 DNA: TGCAGCGTTGTCGACAGGGGGGACACTGAAGCTTTCTTT; CDR3 protein: CSVVDRGDTEAFF
D gene: -; J gene: TRBJ2-7; V gene: TRBV15; CDR3 length: 16; clone size: -; CDR3 DNA: TGTGCCACCAGCAGAGATGGAGGACAGCGCACCTACGAGCAGTACTTC; CDR3 protein: CATSRDGGQRTYEQYF
D gene: -; J gene: TRBJ2-1; V gene: TRBV5-1; CDR3 length: 15; clone size: many; CDR3 DNA: TGCGCCAGCAGCTCGACAGGTCAGGTGGGGAATGAGCAGTTCTTC; CDR3 protein: CASSSTGQVGNEQFF
D gene: TRBD2; J gene: TRBJ2-1; V gene: TRBV6-1; CDR3 length: 14; clone size: -; CDR3 DNA: TGTGCCAGCAGGCTTAGCGGGGCTCACAATGAGCAGTTCTTC; CDR3 protein: CASRLSGAHNEQFF
D gene: -; J gene: TRBJ2-2; V gene: TRBV12-3/TRBV12-4; CDR3 length: 15; clone size: few; CDR3 DNA: TGTGCCAGCACCTTCGATGCGGTCAACACCGGGGAGCTGTTTTTT; CDR3 protein: CASTFDAVNTGELFF
D gene: -; J gene: TRBJ2-3; V gene: TRBV25-1; CDR3 length: 14; clone size: few; CDR3 DNA: TGTGCCAGCAGTGAAGCCTTGGTTCCAGATACGCAGTATTTT; CDR3 protein: CASSEALVPDTQYF
D gene: TRBD2; J gene: TRBJ2-3; V gene: TRBV29-1; CDR3 length: 14; clone size: few; CDR3 DNA: TGCAGCGTGGTACTAGCGGGGGTGGGGGATACGCAGTATTTT; CDR3 protein: CSVVLAGVGDTQYF
D gene: TRBD2; J gene: TRBJ2-7; V gene: TRBV20-1; CDR3 length: 16; clone size: -; CDR3 DNA: TGCAGTGCTAGAGTAGTTGGGCTAGCGGGAACTGCCGAGCAGTACTTC; CDR3 protein: CSARVVGLAGTAEQYF
D gene: -; J gene: TRBJ2-3; V gene: TRBV5-1; CDR3 length: 13; clone size: -; CDR3 DNA: TGCGCCAGCAGCGCTCCTGGGACAGATACGCAGTATTTT; CDR3 protein: CASSAPGTDTQYF
D gene: -; J gene: TRBJ2-2; V gene: TRBV20-1; CDR3 length: 17; clone size: many; CDR3 DNA: TGCAGTGCTAGTCAGCATTTTGTAGGGTCGAACACCGGGGAGCTGTTTTTT; CDR3 protein: CSASQHFVGSNTGELFF
D gene: -; J gene: TRBJ2-3; V gene: TRBV10-3; CDR3 length: 14; clone size: -; CDR3 DNA: TGTGCCACCGGGTCAGCGGGTGCAACAGATACGCAGTATTTT; CDR3 protein: CATGSAGATDTQYF
D gene: TRBD1; J gene: TRBJ2-3; V gene: TRBV29-1; CDR3 length: 15; clone size: many; CDR3 DNA: TGCAGCGTTGTTTTTGGACAGGGAAGAACAGATACGCAGTATTTT; CDR3 protein: CSVVFGQGRTDTQYF
D gene: -; J gene: TRBJ2-7; V gene: TRBV3-1; CDR3 length: 15; clone size: few; CDR3 DNA: TGTGCCAGCAGCCCTCAAAGCGCCAGCTCCTACGAGCAGTACTTC; CDR3 protein: CASSPQSASSYEQYF
D gene: TRBD2; J gene: TRBJ2-1; V gene: TRBV4-2; CDR3 length: 18; clone size: many; CDR3 DNA: TGTGCCAGCAGCCAAGATTTGATAGCGGGAGGCTCCTACAATGAGCAGTTCTTC; CDR3 protein: CASSQDLIAGGSYNEQFF
D gene: TRBD2; J gene: TRBJ2-1; V gene: TRBV6-2/TRBV6-3; CDR3 length: 15; clone size: few; CDR3 DNA: TGTGCCAGCAGTCTTAGCGGGAGGCCTCTCAATGAGCAGTTCTTC; CDR3 protein: CASSLSGRPLNEQFF
D gene: -; J gene: TRBJ2-1; V gene: TRBV20-1; CDR3 length: 14; clone size: few; CDR3 DNA: TGCAGTGCTAGTAAAATTGGGGACCTCAATGAGCAGTTCTTC; CDR3 protein: CSASKIGDLNEQFF
D gene: -; J gene: TRBJ1-3; V gene: TRBV4-3; CDR3 length: 17; clone size: -; CDR3 DNA: TGCGCCAGCAGCCAAGATCTTATCCGGTACTCTGGAAACACCATATATTTT; CDR3 protein: CASSQDLIRYSGNTIYF
D gene: -; J gene: TRBJ2-4; V gene: TRBV7-7; CDR3 length: 15; clone size: -; CDR3 DNA: TGTGCTAGCAGCTTAGGCCCAGGGAGGTCAAACATTCAGTACTTC; CDR3 protein: CASSLGPGRSNIQYF
D gene: -; J gene: TRBJ2-7; V gene: TRBV25-1; CDR3 length: 15; clone size: many; CDR3 DNA: TGTGCCAGCAGTGAGGTCCGGGGCCGGACCTACGAGCAGTACTTC; CDR3 protein: CASSEVRGRTYEQYF
D gene: -; J gene: TRBJ1-4; V gene: TRBV6-2/TRBV6-3; CDR3 length: 13; clone size: -; CDR3 DNA: TGTGCCAGCAGTCCACGACAGCCTGAAAAACTGTTTTTT; CDR3 protein: CASSPRQPEKLFF
D gene: TRBD2; J gene: TRBJ2-5; V gene: TRBV9; CDR3 length: 15; clone size: few; CDR3 DNA: TGTGCCAGCAGCACGGGACTAGCGGGAGATGAGACCCAGTACTTC; CDR3 protein: CASSTGLAGDETQYF
D gene: TRBD2; J gene: TRBJ2-1; V gene: TRBV28; CDR3 length: 15; clone size: -; CDR3 DNA: TGTGCCAGTGACGGACGAGCTAGCGGGAGTAATGAGCAGTTCTTC; CDR3 protein: CASDGRASGSNEQFF
D gene: -; J gene: TRBJ1-1; V gene: TRBV29-1; CDR3 length: 14; clone size: many; CDR3 DNA: TGCAGCGGAGCAAGGGGGTTAGAAAACACTGAAGCTTTCTTT; CDR3 protein: CSGARGLENTEAFF
D gene: TRBD2; J gene: TRBJ2-1; V gene: TRBV15; CDR3 length: 18; clone size: many; CDR3 DNA: TGTGCCACCAGCAGCGGACCGGGACTAGCGGGAGACTTCAATGAGCAGTTCTTC; CDR3 protein: CATSSGPGLAGDFNEQFF
D gene: -; J gene: TRBJ2-2; V gene: TRBV2; CDR3 length: 15; clone size: -; CDR3 DNA: TGTGCCAGCCGTGTGAATACAGAAAACACCGGGGAGCTGTTTTTT; CDR3 protein: CASRVNTENTGELFF
D gene: TRBD2; J gene: TRBJ2-1; V gene: TRBV5-1; CDR3 length: 16; clone size: -; CDR3 DNA: TGCGCCAGCAGCTCCGGACTAGCGGGAGGGCTAGATGAGCAGTTCTTC; CDR3 protein: CASSSGLAGGLDEQFF
D gene: -; J gene: TRBJ2-1; V gene: TRBV11-2; CDR3 length: 15; clone size: few; CDR3 DNA: TGTGCCAGCAGCTTAGCGGCCGGGGGACAAGGTGAGCAGTTCTTC; CDR3 protein: CASSLAAGGQGEQFF
D gene: -; J gene: TRBJ1-5; V gene: TRBV15; CDR3 length: 12; clone size: few; CDR3 DNA: TGTGCCACCAGCTCAGAAAGTCCGCCCCAGCATTTT; CDR3 protein: CATSSESPPQHF
D gene: -; J gene: TRBJ2-1; V gene: TRBV11-3; CDR3 length: 11; clone size: -; CDR3 DNA: TGTGCCAGCAGCTTACAACGGGAGCAGTTCTTC; CDR3 protein: CASSLQREQFF